These T cell receptor beta chains were read from a single sample in a study of blood T cell repertoires in COVID-19. TCRdb's copy holds only in-frame clones and misses some; the assay was immunoSEQ multiplex PCR. The sample holds about 66,000 clones, roughly 84% seen once. Sequencing was done on a sample of peripheral blood. Every receptor here comes from a man aged 50 to 59 with active COVID-19. CDR3s include the opening cysteine and the closing phenylalanine or tryptophan. D genes are given only for firm matches. Expanded clones get a size class; other rows say once, few or many, or leave the size out.

d_call	v_call	j_call	cdr3_length	clone_size	cdr3_aa	cdr3_nt
TRBD2	TRBV27	TRBJ2-1	13	-	CASSLLAGVKQFF	TGTGCCAGCAGTTTACTAGCGGGAGTTAAGCAGTTCTTC
-	TRBV10-3	TRBJ2-2	15	-	CAISEGQRLTGELFF	TGTGCCATCAGTGAGGGACAGAGACTCACCGGGGAGCTGTTTTTT
-	TRBV19	TRBJ2-2	18	-	CASSPSTVRLMNTGELFF	TGTGCCAGTAGCCCTAGCACCGTCAGACTTATGAACACCGGGGAGCTGTTTTTT
-	TRBV2	TRBJ1-4	14	-	CASNLVQLNEKLFF	TGTGCCAGCAATTTGGTACAGCTTAATGAAAAACTGTTTTTT
TRBD2	TRBV10-3	TRBJ2-3	16	-	CATCFGSAGVSDTQYF	TGTGCCACGTGCTTTGGTTCAGCGGGAGTATCAGATACGCAGTATTTT
TRBD1	TRBV9	TRBJ1-2	16	-	CASSVGGGGPNYGYTF	TGTGCCAGCAGCGTAGGAGGGGGCGGACCTAACTATGGCTACACCTTC
TRBD1	TRBV6-5	TRBJ1-1	14	-	CASSLYRDSKEAFF	TGTGCCAGCAGCCTATACCGGGACAGCAAAGAAGCTTTCTTT
TRBD1	TRBV5-1	TRBJ1-1	15	-	CASSLTGGMVDEAFF	TGCGCCAGCAGCTTGACAGGGGGCATGGTGGATGAAGCTTTCTTT
TRBD2	TRBV5-1	TRBJ2-5	17	-	CASSHTSGRNLGETQYF	TGCGCCAGCAGCCACACTAGCGGGAGGAATTTAGGGGAGACCCAGTACTTC
TRBD1	TRBV19	TRBJ2-6	16	-	CASRGRGSSGANVLTF	TGTGCCAGTAGGGGCAGGGGGAGCTCTGGGGCCAACGTCCTGACTTTC
-	TRBV5-1	TRBJ2-3	16	-	CASSQGLIGSTDTQYF	TGCGCCAGCAGCCAGGGACTGATCGGAAGCACAGATACGCAGTATTTT
-	TRBV19	TRBJ2-1	12	-	CASSTPAQEQFF	TGTGCCAGTAGTACCCCCGCCCAGGAGCAGTTCTTC
-	TRBV5-1	TRBJ2-7	16	-	CASSLGTGLASYEQYF	TGCGCCAGCAGCTTGGGTACCGGACTGGCCTCCTACGAGCAGTACTTC
-	TRBV28	TRBJ1-1	13	-	CASRVNMNTEAFF	TGTGCCAGCCGGGTGAATATGAACACTGAAGCTTTCTTT
TRBD2	TRBV12-3/TRBV12-4	TRBJ2-1	13	few	CASSSGLVNEQFF	TGTGCCAGCAGTTCGGGACTAGTAAATGAGCAGTTCTTC
TRBD2	TRBV19	TRBJ2-1	15	-	CASSISASGGLGQFF	TGTGCCAGTAGTATTTCGGCTAGCGGGGGGCTAGGGCAGTTCTTC
-	TRBV3-1/TRBV3-2	TRBJ1-1	14	-	CASSQSNVNTEAFF	TGTGCCAGCAGCCAAAGCAACGTGAACACTGAAGCTTTCTTT
-	TRBV6-1	TRBJ1-2	15	-	CASSEVQGSFYGYTF	TGTGCCAGCAGTGAAGTCCAGGGGTCGTTCTATGGCTACACCTTC
TRBD1	TRBV5-1	TRBJ2-7	14	-	CASSRRDRNYEQYF	TGCGCCAGCAGCCGACGGGACAGAAACTACGAGCAGTACTTC
TRBD2	TRBV2	TRBJ2-2	15	-	CASSESGRGDGELFF	TGTGCCAGCAGTGAAAGCGGGAGAGGCGACGGGGAGCTGTTTTTT
-	TRBV6-5	TRBJ2-2	12	few	CATTRQYGELFF	TGTGCCACGACTAGGCAGTACGGGGAGCTGTTTTTT
TRBD2	TRBV18	TRBJ2-5	16	-	CASSPPGLGLQETQYF	TGTGCCAGCTCACCGCCGGGACTAGGCCTCCAAGAGACCCAGTACTTC
-	TRBV3-1/TRBV3-2	TRBJ1-2	14	-	CASSTDIGEHGYTF	TGTGCCAGCAGCACCGACATAGGCGAACATGGCTACACCTTC
TRBD2	TRBV11-3	TRBJ2-1	15	-	CASSSGGRARNEQFF	TGTGCCAGCAGCTCGGGCGGGAGGGCCCGGAATGAGCAGTTCTTC
TRBD1	TRBV6-5	TRBJ2-7	14	-	CASSYSRDRAEQYF	TGTGCCAGCAGTTACTCGAGGGACAGGGCCGAGCAGTACTTC
-	TRBV9	TRBJ1-2	14	medium-sized	CASSVDPGAGGYTF	TGTGCCAGCAGCGTAGATCCAGGGGCTGGTGGCTACACCTTC
-	TRBV6-5	TRBJ1-2	15	-	CASNKDIAINYGYTF	TGTGCCAGCAATAAAGACATTGCTATTAACTATGGCTACACCTTC
-	TRBV6-5	TRBJ2-2	14	-	CASSYRGRIGELFF	TGTGCCAGCAGTTACAGGGGGAGAATCGGGGAGCTGTTTTTT
-	TRBV7-9	TRBJ1-3	13	few	CASTLGPGNTIYF	TGTGCCAGCACCCTGGGGCCTGGAAACACCATATATTTT
TRBD2	TRBV7-3	TRBJ2-3	15	-	CASSDGTSRTDTQYF	TGTGCCAGCAGCGATGGGACTAGCCGGACAGATACGCAGTATTTT
-	TRBV6-6	TRBJ1-4	15	-	CASSDPAGTGEKLFF	TGTGCCAGCAGTGACCCAGCGGGGACGGGTGAAAAACTGTTTTTT
-	TRBV2	TRBJ1-1	14	-	CASSPRMVNTEAFF	TGTGCCAGCAGTCCGAGAATGGTGAACACTGAAGCTTTCTTT
-	TRBV29-1	TRBJ2-3	14	-	CSVDYGGYTDTQYF	TGCAGCGTTGACTATGGCGGATACACAGATACGCAGTATTTT
TRBD2	TRBV7-9	TRBJ2-1	18	-	CASSLLAGTNGFYNEQFF	TGTGCCAGCAGCTTACTAGCGGGAACTAACGGCTTCTACAATGAGCAGTTCTTC
TRBD2	TRBV6-6	TRBJ2-2	18	once	CASSQRPTGLAYTGELFF	TGTGCCAGCAGTCAGCGGCCAACGGGACTAGCATACACCGGGGAGCTGTTTTTT
TRBD2	TRBV7-8	TRBJ2-7	16	-	CASSPAGYSGGGEQYF	TGTGCCAGCAGCCCCGCAGGTTATAGCGGGGGCGGAGAGCAGTACTTC
-	TRBV4-2	TRBJ2-7	17	few	CASSQETASSWSYEQYF	TGTGCCAGCAGCCAAGAAACAGCTTCGAGCTGGTCCTACGAGCAGTACTTC
-	TRBV12-3/TRBV12-4	TRBJ2-3	13	-	CASSTGGTDTQYF	TGTGCCAGCAGTACCGGGGGCACAGATACGCAGTATTTT
TRBD1	TRBV27	TRBJ1-1	14	-	CASSPRTGDTEAFF	TGTGCCAGCAGTCCAAGGACAGGGGATACTGAAGCTTTCTTT
TRBD1	TRBV5-4	TRBJ2-7	12	few	CASRDRGREQYF	TGTGCCAGCCGTGACAGGGGACGCGAGCAGTACTTC